Each of the 10 T cell receptor beta chains below was sequenced from the same sample in a study of shared clonotypes between healthy human individuals. The data were produced by immunoSEQ multiplex PCR, yet TCRdb's version contains in-frame clones alone and is incomplete. The top ten hold approximately 1.5% of the sample, which has about 960,000 clones, about three quarters seen once. The sample was memory CD4+ T cells sorted from blood. The subset was: CD45RA-negative fraction. All receptors derive from a man aged 18 to 30 in good health.

The V and J genes are TRBV25-1 and TRBJ2-1; 11 positions match TRBD2. The V segment lost 4 bases and the J segment 14 bases; nucleotides outside the gene matches: 7. CDR3 length equals 13 residues. Germline assignment: CDR1 MGHDK and CDR2 SYGVNS. In nucleotides, the CDR3 is TGTGCCAGCAGTGGTAGCGGGAGGGCCAACAAGTTCTTC. It encodes CASSGSGRANKFF.

The CDR3 sequence is CASSQRAGSGSPLHF. The CDR3 DNA follows: TGTGCCAGCAGCCAACGAGCGGGGAGCGGTTCACCCCTCCACTTT. This chain links TRBV7-6 with TRBJ1-6, with no clear D. CDR3 length equals 15 residues. The germline CDR1 and CDR2 sequences are SGHVS and FNYEAQ. V gave up 5 bases and J gave up 9 bases, with 17 bases separating them.

A remark on this clone: This same CDR3 is encoded by further DNA sequences in the sample. V and J are TRBV19 and TRBJ1-5, with TRBD1 identical over 8 bases. CDR3 length: 14 amino acids. After removal of 3 bases from V and 6 bases from J, the junction contained 4 bases not matched to a gene. Germline lookup yields CDR1 LNHDA and CDR2 SQIVND (reference sequence). The CDR3 protein is CASSITGGGQPQHF. In DNA form, the CDR3 reads TGTGCCAGTAGTATTACAGGGGGAGGTCAGCCCCAGCATTTT. The full variable domain, completed using reference TRBV19 and TRBJ1-5, is DGGITQSPKYLFRKEGQNVTLSCEQNLNHDAMYWYRQDPGQGLRLIYYSQIVNDFQKGDIAEGYSVSREKKESFPLTVTSAQKNPTAFYLCASSITGGGQPQHFGDGTRLSIL.

V gene TRBV7-2 combines with J gene TRBJ1-4, with 10 bases aligning to TRBD1. The CDR3 has 15 residues. Germline CDR1 is SGHTA and CDR2 is FQGNSA. Losses at the gene ends were 4 bases for V and 1 base for J; bases not matched to a gene: 0. The CDR3 here is CASSWTGGTNEKLFF. The CDR3, as DNA: TGTGCCAGCAGCTGGACAGGGGGAACTAATGAAAAACTGTTTTTT.

J is TRBJ1-5 and V is TRBV4-1; a possible D gene is TRBD1 (6 bases). The CDR3 has 17 residues. V dropped 0 bases and J dropped 2 bases, with 14 bases sitting between them. CDR1 MGHRA and CDR2 YSYEKL come from the germline V gene. Here the CDR3 DNA reads TGCGCCAGCAGCCAAGATGCGGGGGCCCGAGGCAATCAGCCCCAGCATTTT. This gives the protein CASSQDAGARGNQPQHF.

The chain joins TRBV18 to TRBJ2-1; D is undetermined. The CDR3 runs to 13 residues. V lost 8 bases and J 6 bases, leaving 14 bases between the germline ends. The germline V gene encodes CDR1 KGHSH and CDR2 LQKENI. The CDR3 here is CASKRNRANEQFF. The CDR3 DNA is TGTGCCAGCAAGAGAAACCGGGCCAATGAGCAGTTCTTC.

V and J are TRBV9 and TRBJ2-7; 9 nucleotides match TRBD1. The CDR3 extends over 14 amino acids. J gave up 6 bases and V 3 bases, and 7 bases lay outside the gene matches. Germline CDR1 and CDR2: SGDLS and YYNGEE. The CDR3 sequence: CASSGQQGAREQYF. The CDR3 region has the DNA TGTGCCAGCAGCGGGCAACAGGGGGCGCGCGAGCAGTACTTC.

The sample holds one count of this clone. The V and J genes are TRBV5-6 and TRBJ1-2; D possibly corresponds to TRBD1 (5 bases). The CDR3 runs to 14 residues. CDR1 is SGHDT, CDR2 YYEEEE, per germline. Between the trimmed V and J ends, which lost 0 bases and 5 bases, there was a span of 11 bases. CDR3 sequence (DNA): TGTGCCAGCAGCTTGGCTCAGGGACTATATGGCTACACCTTC. This gives the protein CASSLAQGLYGYTF.

In its sample, this clone was seen many times. CDR3 sequence: CASSIDGPRGNQPQHF. CDR3 DNA: TGTGCCAGTAGTATAGACGGGCCCCGAGGCAATCAGCCCCAGCATTTT. This sequence joins TRBV19 and TRBJ1-5; no firm D call. This CDR3 comprises 16 residues. The germline CDR1 and CDR2 sequences are LNHDA and SQIVND (reference sequence). The germline V and J ends were trimmed by 0 bases and 2 bases, with 11 bases remaining between them.

The rearrangement uses TRBV4-3 and TRBJ2-1; 10 bases are a match to TRBD2. Germline lookup yields CDR1 LGHNA and CDR2 YSLEER. V shed 4 bases and J 3 bases; nucleotides not matched to a gene: 6. The CDR3 totals 16 residues. This CDR3 is CASSPYTSGIYNEQFF. Written as DNA, the CDR3 is TGCGCCAGCAGCCCTTATACTAGCGGGATCTACAATGAGCAGTTCTTC.